Below, one T cell receptor beta chain is given with its context. Its specificity is unknown. Naive CD8+ T cells carried a CD45RO-CCR7+CD27+CD95- phenotype. The record originates from a study of CXCR3-negative and CXCR3-positive naive CD8 T cells. Study summary: Sequencing gave 140 million or so TRB reads overall, about 1.5 +/- 0.3 million per library. Study-wide findings and caveats: Against CXCR3-negative naive cells, CXCR3-positive naive cells showed more hydrophobic TRB CDR3s. Because surface CD5 did not distinguish the naive subsets, TCR strength was inferred from TRB CDR3 properties. Both naive subsets, CXCR3-negative and CXCR3-positive, displayed similar TRBV-TRBJ usage, unlike memory cells.

The V gene's germline CDR1 is MDHEN and CDR2 SYDVKM. The CDR3 extends over 14 amino acids. cDNA libraries for TRB were generated by 5' RACE incorporating UMI labels. For each CDR3 protein, TCRdb gives one entry from its re-call of the 5' RACE reads, without DNA. Its listing shows over 150,000 distinct CDR3 sequences. Sample: naive CXCR3+ CD8+ T cells from blood. Noted subset: CD45RO-CCR7+CD27+CD95- naive CD8+ T cells expressing CXCR3 (TNR3+). The chain carries TRBV28 and TRBJ1-3. The clonotype comes from a human donor in good health. Some clones in this sample may be carry-over from other donors' samples. This CDR3 reads CASGLGRAGNTIYF. Looking up the rest from reference TRBV28 and TRBJ1-3 gives the full variable domain: DVKVTQSSRYLVKRTGEKVFLECVQDMDHENMFWYRQDPGLGLRLIYFSYDVKMKEKGDIPEGYSVSREKKERFSLILESASTNQTSMYLCASGLGRAGNTIYFGEGSWLTVV.